This T cell receptor beta chain was documented in a study of T-cell memory formation after mild COVID-19. One entry per CDR3 protein results from TCRdb running MiXCR on the 5' RACE reads. The sample holds roughly 110,000 distinct CDR3 sequences, about an eighth seen once. With 5 bases clipped from V and 5 bases from J, the junction kept 10 bases outside the gene matches. This CDR3 has 15 amino acids. Germline V gene data show CDR1 as MGHRA and CDR2 as YSYEKL. The sequencing input was PBMCs or a T cell subset sorted from them (not recorded which). The chain has TRBV4-1 and TRBJ2-7; the match to TRBD2 covers 9 bases. The sequence was obtained from an adult woman who had mild COVID-19 (a few samples of this study predate the infection). Cell type and time point are not known. In DNA, the CDR3 is TGCGCCAGCAGCTCACCGGGACTAGCTCTACACGAGCAGTACTTC. This codes for CASSSPGLALHEQYF.